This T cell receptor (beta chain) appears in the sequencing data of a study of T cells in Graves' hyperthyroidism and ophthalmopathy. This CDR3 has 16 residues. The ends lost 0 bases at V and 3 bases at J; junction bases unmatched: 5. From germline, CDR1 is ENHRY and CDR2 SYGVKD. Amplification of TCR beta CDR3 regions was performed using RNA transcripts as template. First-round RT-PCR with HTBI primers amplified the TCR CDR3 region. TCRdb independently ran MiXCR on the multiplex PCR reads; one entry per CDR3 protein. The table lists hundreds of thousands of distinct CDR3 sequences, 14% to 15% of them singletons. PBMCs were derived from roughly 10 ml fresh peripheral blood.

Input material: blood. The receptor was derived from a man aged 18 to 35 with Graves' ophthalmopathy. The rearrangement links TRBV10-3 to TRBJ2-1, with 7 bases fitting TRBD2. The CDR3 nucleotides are TGTGCCATCAGTGAGTCGGCCAGCGGGAACTACAATGAGCAGTTCTTC. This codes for CAISESASGNYNEQFF.